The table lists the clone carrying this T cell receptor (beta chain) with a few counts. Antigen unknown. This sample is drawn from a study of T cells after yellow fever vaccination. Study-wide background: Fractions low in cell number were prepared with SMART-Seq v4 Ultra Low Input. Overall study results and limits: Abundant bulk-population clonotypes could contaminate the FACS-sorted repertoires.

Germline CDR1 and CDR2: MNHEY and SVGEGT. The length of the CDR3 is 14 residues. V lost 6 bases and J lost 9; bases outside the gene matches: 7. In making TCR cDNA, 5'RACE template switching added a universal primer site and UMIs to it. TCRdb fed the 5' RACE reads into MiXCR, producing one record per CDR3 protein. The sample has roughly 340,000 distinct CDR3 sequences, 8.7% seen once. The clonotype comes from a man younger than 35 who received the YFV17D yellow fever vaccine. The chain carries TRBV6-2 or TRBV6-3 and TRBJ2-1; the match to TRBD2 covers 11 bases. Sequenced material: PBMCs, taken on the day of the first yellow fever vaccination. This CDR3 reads CASSRRTSGGEQFF. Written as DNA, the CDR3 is TGTGCCAGCAGCCGCCGCACTAGCGGGGGTGAGCAGTTCTTC.